This TCR beta chain comes out of a study of beta chain features in type 1 diabetes. Study-wide results and caveats: At VDJ recombination sites, type 1 diabetes patients had fewer insertions and more deleted nucleotides. Patients with Type 1 diabetes showed moderately but significantly shorter TCRB CDR3s in all four CD4+ subsets.

This clone was seen a single time. The antigen is unknown. Every bit of the isolated RNA underwent reverse transcription, so sequencing read expressed TCRB transcripts. The method was immunoSEQ multiplex PCR; TCRdb's version includes in-frame clones alone and lacks a portion of them. The data contain 50,000 to 70,000 clones, 50% to 55% of them singletons. Germline lookup yields CDR1 SEHNR and CDR2 FQNEAQ (reference sequence). The germline V and J ends were trimmed by 1 base and 3 bases, with 13 bases remaining between them. The CDR3 covers 15 residues. The sample comprised Tregs from blood. This TCR derives from a woman in her thirties or forties with type 1 diabetes. The chain recombines TRBV7-9 with TRBJ2-7; D ambiguous. The CDR3 region has the DNA TGTGCCAGCAGCTTAGGTAACACAAATCTCTACGAGCAGTACTTC. Amino acid sequence: CASSLGNTNLYEQYF.